The text below deals with one T cell receptor beta chain. The target antigen is unknown. The V gene lost 5 bases and the J gene lost 8 bases, with 19 bases spanning the gap. CDR1 is SEHNR and CDR2 is FQNEAQ in the germline V gene (reference sequence). CDR3 length: 15 residues. This sample stems from a study of cytomegalovirus exposure and HLA in healthy donors. Overall study findings and caveats: Rarity marked most TCR sequences, yet some public TCRs occurred in many donors. CMV antigen specificity was confirmed in vitro for a few CMV-associated chains.

Clones were read by immunoSEQ multiplex PCR, and TCRdb kept only the in-frame ones, dropping some. Of approximately 110,000 clones in the sample, about 90% were seen once. This sequence joins TRBV7-9 and TRBJ2-1; no reliable D call. Sequencing was carried out using PBMCs. This clonotype was obtained from a woman aged 18-29 years in good health and CMV-seronegative. CDR3 protein: CASSPPRALKHEQFF. CDR3 coding DNA: TGTGCCAGCAGCCCCCCGAGAGCCCTAAAGCATGAGCAGTTCTTC.